The rows below give T cell receptor beta chains drawn from one sample of a study of T cell responses to AZD1222 COVID-19 vaccine. Clones were read by immunoSEQ multiplex PCR, and TCRdb kept only the in-frame ones, dropping some. The table records 80,000 to 100,000 clones, roughly 88% of them present only once. The material sequenced was peripheral blood, taken on day 0 of AZD1222 vaccination. These receptors were collected from an adult in good health. Each CDR3 is given without its conserved first and last residue. Each record gives: D gene, V gene, J gene, CDR3 protein. The D gene is left open where the match is weak.

NA	TRBV12-3/TRBV12-4	TRBJ2-1	ASRRLNEQF
NA	TRBV30	TRBJ1-6	AWAWGPSYNSPLH
TRBD1	TRBV2	TRBJ1-2	ASSDQGQLLRGYT
NA	TRBV30	TRBJ1-2	AWNPPGWSGYT
NA	TRBV5-1	TRBJ2-3	ASSLELSDTQY
TRBD1	TRBV30	TRBJ1-3	AWRGQGSGNTIY
TRBD1	TRBV11-2	TRBJ1-6	ASRVGGAPDSPLH
NA	TRBV19	TRBJ1-2	ASSIDPWNSWWIHGYT
TRBD1	TRBV6-2/TRBV6-3	TRBJ1-5	ASSRTGGYQPQH
TRBD1	TRBV5-5	TRBJ2-7	ASSLVAGGRDEQY
TRBD1	TRBV19	TRBJ1-3	ASSPGQGAPSPLSGNTIY
NA	TRBV20-1	TRBJ2-7	SASISGRSYEQY
NA	TRBV4-2	TRBJ1-6	ASSQELGGNSPLH
NA	TRBV6-5	TRBJ1-2	ASSNVRGYGYT
NA	TRBV29-1	TRBJ2-4	STSGGGGRNIQY
TRBD1	TRBV19	TRBJ1-5	ASSISGGAKQPQH
NA	TRBV7-2	TRBJ1-2	ASSPAGTPGGYGYT
TRBD2	TRBV30	TRBJ2-5	AWSVGGLETQY
TRBD2	TRBV2	TRBJ2-5	ASSQRGGFSETQY
NA	TRBV4-1	TRBJ1-4	ASSQFQADEKLF
TRBD1	TRBV30	TRBJ1-4	ACRDSREKLF
NA	TRBV2	TRBJ2-3	ASSELASTDTQY
NA	TRBV2	TRBJ1-5	ASKMAWVSNQPQH
NA	TRBV19	TRBJ1-1	ASSTTLNTEAF
NA	TRBV2	TRBJ1-6	ASSDRAAPNSPLH
NA	TRBV6-5	TRBJ2-7	ASTGFSYEQY
NA	TRBV12-3/TRBV12-4	TRBJ2-3	ASSWGRADTQY